These T cell receptor beta chains were read from a single sample in a study of graft-versus-host responses after intestinal transplantation. Profiling relied on immunoSEQ multiplex PCR, and the TCRdb table lists in-frame clones only, not all of them. The sample comprises some 39,000 clones, approximately 95% of which are singletons, and approximately 0.53% rests with the top ten. These receptors lack a known antigen. Here the sequenced sample was unstimulated CD8+ T cells sorted from spleen or lymph node cells, taken before transplant. Source of these receptors: a human donor who was the organ donor for an intestinal transplant. CDR3s leave out the opening cysteine and the closing phenylalanine or tryptophan. The D gene is left open where the match is weak.

cdr3_aa: ASSLELGSYNEQF
v_call: TRBV7-7
d_call: .
j_call: TRBJ2-1

cdr3_aa: ASSLTPRVTRNTEAF
v_call: TRBV7-3
d_call: .
j_call: TRBJ1-1

cdr3_aa: ASSAGLAAVNEQF
v_call: TRBV7-9
d_call: TRBD2
j_call: TRBJ2-1

cdr3_aa: ASSPRPTRALGSYEQY
v_call: TRBV4-1
d_call: .
j_call: .

cdr3_aa: AWSVGAGGPGEQY
v_call: TRBV30
d_call: TRBD2
j_call: TRBJ2-5

cdr3_aa: ASRTSGGLARTDTQY
v_call: TRBV10-2
d_call: TRBD2
j_call: TRBJ2-3

cdr3_aa: ASSVQGGYGYT
v_call: TRBV2
d_call: .
j_call: TRBJ1-2

cdr3_aa: ASSRTARDSHTGELF
v_call: TRBV2
d_call: .
j_call: TRBJ2-2

cdr3_aa: ASSEQTGGYNEQF
v_call: TRBV6-4
d_call: TRBD1
j_call: TRBJ2-1

cdr3_aa: ASRDGATPTAF
v_call: TRBV19
d_call: .
j_call: TRBJ1-1

cdr3_aa: ASSEGRGAGNQPQH
v_call: TRBV6-1
d_call: .
j_call: TRBJ1-5

cdr3_aa: ASSPPGGGGEQF
v_call: TRBV18
d_call: .
j_call: TRBJ2-1

cdr3_aa: ASSVEPATAKNILY
v_call: TRBV9
d_call: .
j_call: TRBJ2-4

cdr3_aa: ASSLIPFSGGNGRTDTQY
v_call: TRBV5-8
d_call: TRBD2
j_call: TRBJ2-3

cdr3_aa: ASSLSSGGIAQETQY
v_call: TRBV13
d_call: TRBD2
j_call: TRBJ2-5

cdr3_aa: ASSRDGPNEQF
v_call: TRBV4-3
d_call: .
j_call: TRBJ2-1

cdr3_aa: ASSVGDVTQY
v_call: TRBV9
d_call: .
j_call: TRBJ2-3

cdr3_aa: ASSLARETQY
v_call: TRBV7-2
d_call: .
j_call: TRBJ2-5

cdr3_aa: ASSQVFYPGRTLSNQPQH
v_call: TRBV4-3
d_call: .
j_call: TRBJ1-5

cdr3_aa: ASSQDLAGAIQETQY
v_call: TRBV4-3
d_call: TRBD2
j_call: TRBJ2-5

cdr3_aa: ASNPWAGANVLT
v_call: TRBV4-2
d_call: .
j_call: TRBJ2-6

cdr3_aa: ASSFGDRGLIHPF
v_call: TRBV7-2
d_call: TRBD1
j_call: TRBJ1-1

cdr3_aa: ASSSSHGRDTQY
v_call: TRBV5-5
d_call: .
j_call: TRBJ2-3